The 22 T cell receptor beta chains in this list originate from one sample, sequenced in a study of cytomegalovirus exposure and HLA in healthy donors. The assay was immunoSEQ multiplex PCR, and TCRdb's table has in-frame clones only and misses some. The repertoire holds some 140,000 clones, about 86% seen once, with 2.1% in the top ten. Sequencing was carried out using PBMCs. These receptors came from a human donor in good health.

V gene TRBV4-1 combines with J gene TRBJ2-1; tentative D call: TRBD2 (5 bases). V was trimmed by 0 bases and J by 3 bases, leaving 6 bases between them. This CDR3 spans 14 amino acids. Germline V gene sequence: CDR1 MGHRA, CDR2 YSYEKL. CDR3 amino acids: CASSQEEVYNEQFF. The CDR3 DNA reads as TGCGCCAGCAGCCAAGAGGAGGTCTACAATGAGCAGTTCTTC.

A single count supports this clone. The V gene is TRBV14, the J gene TRBJ2-1, with D uncertain. CDR3 length: 13 amino acids. Germline-derived CDR1 and CDR2 are SGHDN and FVKESK. Trimming cost V 2 bases and J 3 bases, with 5 bases left between them. DNA for the CDR3: TGTGCCAGCAGCCAAACCTACTACAATGAGCAGTTCTTC. Protein: CASSQTYYNEQFF.

The genes are TRBV6-5 and TRBJ1-2; no clear D gene. V dropped 2 bases and J dropped 4 bases, with 11 bases sitting between them. The CDR3 has 14 residues. Germline V gives CDR1 MNHEY, CDR2 SVGAGI. CDR3 nucleotides: TGTGCCAGCAGTTACGACGGAGGTGGCTATGGCTACACCTTC. Its protein product is CASSYDGGGYGYTF.

The table lists this clone with a count of one. The chain has TRBV18 and TRBJ2-7, with D perhaps TRBD2 (5 bases). There are 13 residues in the CDR3. Germline V gives CDR1 KGHSH, CDR2 LQKENI. The V end lost 5 bases, the J end lost 2 bases, and 10 bases lay between the germline ends. The CDR3: CASSELETYEQYF. CDR3 in DNA: TGTGCCAGCTCAGAACTAGAAACCTACGAGCAGTACTTC.

This rearrangement joins TRBV7-2 to TRBJ2-7; no firm D call. The CDR3 sequence is 14 residues long. V gave up 5 bases and J gave up 0 bases, with 11 bases separating them. Germline V gives CDR1 SGHTA, CDR2 FQGNSA. The CDR3 bases are TGTGCCAGCAGCCGAGTCCCTAGCTCCTACGAGCAGTACTTC. Translation gives CASSRVPSSYEQYF. Combining the CDR3 with reference TRBV7-2 and TRBJ2-7 gives the whole variable domain GAGVSQSPSNKVTEKGKDVELRCDPISGHTALYWYRQSLGQGLEFLIYFQGNSAPDKSGLPSDRFSAERTGGSVSTLTIQRTQQEDSAVYLCASSRVPSSYEQYFGPGTRLTVT.

The chain uses TRBV6-1 and TRBJ1-2; TRBD1 is a possible D gene (5 bases). The CDR3 has 14 residues. Per the germline V gene, CDR1 is MNHNS and CDR2 is SASEGT. The V end was cut by 2 bases, the J end by 4 bases, with 11 bases between. For the CDR3, the DNA is TGTGCCAGCAGTGAATCCAGGGCGGCCTATGGCTACACCTTC. Its protein product is CASSESRAAYGYTF.

This clone was detected a few times. The rearrangement uses TRBV6-4 and TRBJ1-2; D not certain. The V and J ends lost 3 bases and 9 bases respectively, with 14 bases between them. The germline gives CDR1 MRHNA, CDR2 SNTAGT. CDR3 length: 13 amino acids. CDR3 bases: TGTGCCAGCAGTGAAGGAGAGAGTGCGAGCTACACCTTC. This encodes CASSEGESASYTF.

The chain uses TRBV19 and TRBJ2-1; 8 bases map to TRBD2. Per germline, CDR1 LNHDA and CDR2 SQIVND (reference sequence). The trim removed 4 bases at V and 6 bases at J, leaving 14 bases unmatched. The CDR3 extends over 17 amino acids. The CDR3 loop is CASSNEVGAGGSNEQFF. As DNA, the CDR3 is TGTGCCAGTAGTAATGAGGTCGGGGCGGGGGGAAGCAATGAGCAGTTCTTC.

This chain links TRBV7-6 with TRBJ2-2, with 12 bases that match TRBD2. The CDR3 consists of 15 residues. CDR1 and CDR2 (germline): SGHVS, FNYEAQ. With 5 bases clipped from V and 5 bases from J, the junction kept 3 bases outside the gene matches. Here the CDR3 reads CASSLGTSGTGELFF. The CDR3 coding sequence is TGTGCCAGCAGCCTCGGGACTAGCGGGACCGGGGAGCTGTTTTTT.

The V gene is TRBV6-5, the J gene TRBJ1-1; D possibly corresponds to TRBD1 (5 bases). Trimming stripped 5 bases from V and 0 bases from J, with 7 bases between. This CDR3 comprises 13 residues. Germline V gene sequence: CDR1 MNHEY, CDR2 SVGAGI. CDR3 sequence: CASSRGLNTEAFF. In DNA, the CDR3 is TGTGCCAGCAGTCGGGGGTTGAACACTGAAGCTTTCTTT.

The J gene is TRBJ2-1, the V gene TRBV9; a weak D match, TRBD1 (5 bases). Deletions cut 4 bases from V and 9 bases from J, with 14 bases between. The CDR3 length is 13 residues. CDR1 is SGDLS and CDR2 is YYNGEE in the germline V gene. CDR3 DNA: TGTGCCAGCAGCCCTCGTAGCCAGGGTGAGCAGTTCTTC. It yields the protein CASSPRSQGEQFF.

The V gene is TRBV2, the J gene TRBJ1-1; the match to TRBD1 covers 10 bases. With V trimmed by 6 bases and J by 3 bases, 4 bases remained unmatched. Germline lookup yields CDR1 SNHLY and CDR2 FYNNEI. This CDR3 comprises 14 residues. This CDR3 is CASSQGQGHTEAFF. The CDR3 nucleotides read TGTGCCAGCAGCCAGGGACAGGGGCACACTGAAGCTTTCTTT.

The J gene is TRBJ1-2, the V gene TRBV5-1, with TRBD1 identical over 7 bases. The junction had 2 bases not matched to a gene; V was cut back by 0 bases and J by 3 bases. The CDR3 has 14 amino acids. Germline values: CDR1 SGHRS, CDR2 YFSETQ. The CDR3 nucleotides read TGCGCCAGCAGCTTGGTAGGGACAGACTATGGCTACACCTTC. Amino acid sequence: CASSLVGTDYGYTF.

The J gene is TRBJ1-2, the V gene TRBV5-6, with D maybe TRBD1 (6 bases). The CDR3 consists of 14 residues. Trimming cost V 0 bases and J 5 bases, with 11 bases left between them. CDR1 and CDR2 from the germline V gene are SGHDT and YYEEEE. In DNA form, the CDR3 reads TGTGCCAGCAGCTTGGGGACAGCTACTTATGGCTACACCTTC. Protein product: CASSLGTATYGYTF.

The rearrangement links TRBV5-1 to TRBJ1-1; maybe TRBD1 (5 bases). CDR1 and CDR2 from the germline V gene are SGHRS and YFSETQ. Between the trimmed V and J ends, which lost 0 bases and 4 bases, there was a span of 10 bases. The CDR3 spans 14 residues. Written as DNA, the CDR3 is TGCGCCAGCAGCTTGGAAGGGGCAGGCACTGAAGCTTTCTTT. Protein sequence: CASSLEGAGTEAFF.

The V gene is TRBV10-3, the J gene TRBJ1-5, with D perhaps matching TRBD1 (6 bases). CDR1 and CDR2 (germline): ENHRY, SYGVKD. Between the trimmed V and J ends, which lost 6 bases and 11 bases, there was a span of 17 bases. The CDR3 totals 13 residues. Here the CDR3 reads CAIRGAAGGAQHF. In DNA, the CDR3 is TGTGCCATCAGGGGGGCGGCCGGAGGAGCCCAGCATTTT.

The chain is built from TRBV10-3 and TRBJ1-1; D is unresolved. The CDR3 covers 14 residues. V dropped 6 bases and J dropped 1 base, with 12 bases sitting between them. In germline, CDR1 is ENHRY, CDR2 SYGVKD. The CDR3 DNA is TGTGCCATCAGGACTGACTATAGGAACACTGAAGCTTTCTTT. Translated: CAIRTDYRNTEAFF.

This clone was found a few times. The chain employs TRBV7-2 and TRBJ1-4; TRBD1 matches 7 bases. CDR1 and CDR2 from the germline V gene are SGHTA and FQGNSA. This CDR3 comprises 14 residues. Trimming took 5 bases from V and 5 from J; bases not matched to a gene: 5. The CDR3 region is CASSPGQANEKLFF. CDR3 in DNA: TGTGCCAGCAGCCCCGGACAGGCCAATGAAAAACTGTTTTTT. The full variable domain, in which reference TRBV7-2 and TRBJ1-4 provide the parts outside the CDR3, is GAGVSQSPSNKVTEKGKDVELRCDPISGHTALYWYRQSLGQGLEFLIYFQGNSAPDKSGLPSDRFSAERTGGSVSTLTIQRTQQEDSAVYLCASSPGQANEKLFFGSGTQLSVL.

The chain couples TRBV4-1 to TRBJ2-1, with 8 bases identical to TRBD2. The length of the CDR3 is 15 residues. Germline CDR1 is MGHRA and CDR2 is YSYEKL. Losses at the gene ends were 1 base for V and 7 bases for J; bases not matched to a gene: 6. CDR3 sequence reads: CASSQVPGGANEQFF. CDR3 coding DNA: TGCGCCAGCAGCCAAGTTCCCGGGGGGGCTAATGAGCAGTTCTTC.

The V call is TRBV28, the J call TRBJ2-7; D is ambiguous. V lost 4 bases, J lost 1 base, and 5 bases lay in between. Germline CDR1 reads MDHEN; CDR2 reads SYDVKM. CDR3 length equals 12 residues. The CDR3 DNA reads TGTGCCAGCAGTTCCGGTTCCTACGAGCAGTACTTC. Residues: CASSSGSYEQYF.

This sequence joins TRBV10-2 and TRBJ2-7; D gene uncertain. This CDR3 spans 13 amino acids. Trimming shortened V by 2 bases and J by 0 bases, and 5 bases separated the two germline ends. Germline lookup yields CDR1 WSHSY and CDR2 SAAADI. CDR3 amino acids: CASSETPSYEQYF. The CDR3 nucleotides read TGCGCCAGCAGTGAGACACCCTCCTACGAGCAGTACTTC.

The rearrangement uses TRBV5-1 and TRBJ1-1; 7 bases line up with TRBD1. Losses at the gene ends were 0 bases for V and 5 bases for J; bases not matched to a gene: 10. The CDR3 is 16 residues long. Germline assignment: CDR1 SGHRS and CDR2 YFSETQ. In DNA, the CDR3 is TGCGCCAGCAGCTTGGCCTGGGGACAGTTAATTACTGAAGCTTTCTTT. Its translation is CASSLAWGQLITEAFF.